These T cell receptor beta chains were read from a single sample in a study of a mutant IDH1 vaccine in newly diagnosed glioma. The antigens these receptors bind are not known. Some clones are missing from TCRdb's copy, which holds only in-frame ones; the method was immunoSEQ multiplex PCR. The sample includes tens of thousands of clones, 84% of them seen just once. Sequencing used PBMCs, obtained from a glioma patient whose treatment included an IDH1 peptide vaccine. The receptors stem from a man between 18 and 29 years old with glioma. Each CDR3 is given with its conserved first and last residue. A D gene is named only where the DNA matches it firmly. Only part of the rows carry a size: once, few, many, or a class if the clone is expanded.

V gene	J gene	clone size	D gene	CDR3 protein	CDR3 DNA
TRBV5-6	TRBJ2-7	NA	NA	CASTTRGYVNEQYF	TGTGCCAGCACAACAAGGGGGTACGTAAACGAGCAGTACTTC
TRBV5-1	TRBJ2-7	NA	TRBD1	CASSRASGTGPYEQYF	TGCGCCAGCAGCCGAGCTTCCGGGACAGGACCCTACGAGCAGTACTTC
TRBV4-1	TRBJ2-7	NA	TRBD1	CASSHVTGTGEHEQYF	TGCGCCAGCAGCCACGTAACCGGGACAGGGGAACACGAGCAGTACTTC
TRBV7-2	TRBJ1-2	NA	TRBD1	CASNFGAGGGYTF	TGTGCCAGCAACTTCGGGGCAGGGGGTGGCTACACCTTC
TRBV7-2	TRBJ1-5	NA	NA	CASSFAGGNQPQHF	TGTGCCAGCAGCTTTGCCGGGGGCAATCAGCCCCAGCATTTT
TRBV10-1	TRBJ1-5	NA	NA	CASSGREGEPQPQHF	TGCGCCAGCAGTGGCAGGGAGGGGGAGCCCCAGCCCCAGCATTTT
TRBV19	TRBJ1-3	NA	NA	CASSLLLGNTIYF	TGTGCCAGTAGTCTCCTCTTGGGAAACACCATATATTTT
TRBV7-3	TRBJ1-1	NA	TRBD1	CAGSLKPLIPTGGGLSTEAFF	TGTGCCGGCAGCTTAAAACCCTTAATCCCGACAGGGGGCGGGTTAAGCACTGAAGCTTTCTTT
TRBV14	TRBJ2-4	once	TRBD1	CASSQRKQTGKNIQYF	TGTGCCAGCAGCCAACGAAAGCAGACAGGGAAAAACATTCAGTACTTC
TRBV30	TRBJ2-6	NA	NA	CAWSLGGTSGANVLTF	TGTGCCTGGAGCCTTGGGGGTACGAGTGGGGCCAACGTCCTGACTTTC
TRBV19	TRBJ1-2	NA	NA	CASSIDKAGYTF	TGTGCCAGTAGTATAGATAAGGCCGGCTACACCTTC
TRBV18	TRBJ1-5	NA	NA	CASSQTISNQPQHF	TGTGCCAGCTCACAGACAATAAGCAATCAGCCCCAGCATTTT
TRBV7-2	TRBJ2-7	NA	NA	CASSLQTGGPYEQYF	TGTGCCAGCAGCTTACAAACCGGGGGCCCCTACGAGCAGTACTTC
TRBV9	TRBJ2-7	NA	NA	CASSISWGSVDEQYF	TGTGCCAGCAGTATAAGTTGGGGGTCGGTGGACGAGCAGTACTTC
TRBV5-4	TRBJ1-2	NA	TRBD1	CASSSGGALDGYTF	TGTGCCAGCAGCTCAGGGGGCGCGCTGGATGGCTACACCTTC
TRBV6-5	TRBJ2-7	NA	TRBD2	CASRIARGSYEQYF	TGTGCCAGCAGAATAGCGCGGGGGTCCTACGAGCAGTACTTC
TRBV25-1	TRBJ2-2	medium-sized	NA	CATDPGNTGELFF	TGTGCCACCGACCCCGGCAACACCGGGGAGCTGTTTTTT
TRBV2	TRBJ1-2	NA	NA	CASSTGLEVGYTF	TGTGCCAGCAGCACGGGCCTCGAAGTTGGCTACACCTTC
TRBV19	TRBJ1-6	once	NA	CASSSLGTAGGSPLHF	TGTGCCAGTAGTAGCCTGGGGACCGCCGGGGGCTCACCCCTCCACTTT
TRBV19	TRBJ1-5	NA	NA	CASSISGGDQPQHF	TGTGCCAGTAGTATCTCGGGTGGGGATCAGCCCCAGCATTTT
TRBV9	TRBJ2-1	NA	NA	CASSPSGGHDNEQFF	TGTGCCAGCAGCCCTTCGGGGGGCCATGACAATGAGCAGTTCTTC
TRBV5-1	TRBJ1-2	NA	NA	CASSLGSDYGYTF	TGCGCCAGCAGCTTGGGGTCGGACTATGGCTACACCTTC
TRBV11-2	TRBJ2-1	NA	NA	CASSLSQGTGYNEQFF	TGTGCCAGCAGCTTATCGCAGGGGACGGGGTACAATGAGCAGTTCTTC
TRBV7-9	TRBJ2-1	NA	TRBD2	CASRRLTSGTDNEQFF	TGTGCCAGCAGAAGGTTGACTAGCGGGACCGACAATGAGCAGTTCTTC
TRBV9	TRBJ2-5	NA	TRBD2	CASSVGSGTSHPQETQYF	TGTGCCAGCAGCGTGGGATCCGGGACTAGCCACCCTCAAGAGACCCAGTACTTC
TRBV5-1	TRBJ1-1	once	NA	CASSLGNREGDTEAFF	TGCGCCAGCAGCTTGGGGAACAGGGAGGGGGACACTGAAGCTTTCTTT
TRBV28	TRBJ2-5	NA	NA	CASSWDAETQYF	TGTGCCAGCAGTTGGGACGCGGAGACCCAGTACTTC
TRBV2	TRBJ2-7	NA	NA	CASNPWTYEQYF	TGTGCCAGCAACCCCTGGACCTACGAGCAGTACTTC
TRBV7-9	TRBJ1-5	NA	NA	CASSLGGIVSLANQPQHF	TGTGCCAGCAGCTTAGGCGGAATCGTATCATTAGCAAATCAGCCCCAGCATTTT
TRBV4-1	TRBJ2-5	once	NA	CASSRHWGAKEEETQYF	TGCGCCAGCAGCCGACATTGGGGGGCCAAAGAGGAAGAGACCCAGTACTTC
TRBV5-6	TRBJ2-7	NA	NA	CASSPLGVYEQYF	TGTGCCAGCAGCCCTTTGGGGGTGTACGAGCAGTACTTC
TRBV28	TRBJ2-7	NA	NA	CASALGGYEQYF	TGTGCCAGCGCCCTCGGGGGATACGAGCAGTACTTC